Listed below are T cell receptor beta chains from one sample, sequenced in a study of blood T cell repertoires in COVID-19. The assay was immunoSEQ multiplex PCR, and TCRdb's table has in-frame clones only and misses some. The sample lists 250,000 or so clones, around 79% occurring once. The material sequenced was peripheral blood. Receptors were obtained from a woman of 80 years or more with acute or convalescent COVID-19. CDR3s leave out the opening cysteine and the closing phenylalanine or tryptophan. Fields, in order: clone size, J gene, V gene, CDR3 protein. Clone size is given for some rows only: seen once, a few or many times, or a class if the clone is expanded.

>.|TRBJ2-1|TRBV2
ASRFSSSGRNNEQF
>.|TRBJ2-1|TRBV4-2
ASSQVGGSGYNEQF
>.|TRBJ1-2|TRBV4-1
ASSQVDRGNYGYT
>once|TRBJ1-4|TRBV5-1
ASSLVLGEKLF
>.|TRBJ2-3|TRBV5-1
ASSLPSGNTDTQY
>many|TRBJ1-1|TRBV7-9
ASSLQGTAF
>.|TRBJ2-5|TRBV5-1
ASSPRQGRTQETQY
>.|TRBJ2-1|TRBV2
ASSGRTGKNEQF
>few|TRBJ1-6|TRBV30
AWSVQGRTYNSPLH
>.|TRBJ2-7|TRBV6-6
ASSYDTPYEQY
>once|TRBJ2-2|TRBV19
ASSILPGTTNTGELF
>.|TRBJ2-3|TRBV12-5
ASGQPPGEAADTQY
>.|TRBJ2-2|TRBV4-2
ASSQEVLAGKYAGELF
>.|TRBJ1-5|TRBV29-1
SVLTGVSNQPQH
>.|TRBJ1-2|TRBV5-1
ASSLAETVGGYT
>few|TRBJ1-2|TRBV9
ASSVADRGDGYT
>few|TRBJ1-3|TRBV6-5
AISTGEAGNTIY
>.|TRBJ1-6|TRBV7-9
ASSLSGGGSPLH
>.|TRBJ2-3|TRBV2
ASSDMGLAGRDTQY
>.|TRBJ1-6|TRBV3-1/TRBV3-2
ASSQGQGANSPLH
>.|TRBJ2-1|TRBV2
ATSGGNSYNEQF
>.|TRBJ2-7|TRBV6-6
ASSKTSGAYEQY
>.|TRBJ1-4|TRBV6-5
ASGENEKLF
>few|TRBJ1-2|TRBV30
ARPSNQGGGYT
>.|TRBJ2-7|TRBV19
ASSIPGPGREQY
>.|TRBJ2-1|TRBV27
ASRSDRGPYNEQF
>.|TRBJ2-1|TRBV5-4
ASSFSTRMEGEQF
>few|TRBJ1-1|TRBV2
ASSEARRLNTEAF
>.|TRBJ1-2|TRBV2
ASSAGGQAYGYT
>.|TRBJ1-6|TRBV7-2
ASSLVQGNSPLH
>.|TRBJ2-3|TRBV27
ASSLYGGTDTQY
>few|TRBJ1-2|TRBV19
ASSISKGNGYT
>.|TRBJ2-7|TRBV6-2/TRBV6-3
ASSRQGASYEQY
>few|TRBJ1-2|TRBV7-2
ASSPLPFYGYT
>.|TRBJ1-2|TRBV11-2
ASTLSREGGYT
>.|TRBJ2-2|TRBV5-1
ASSFLRESGELF
>.|TRBJ2-7|TRBV27
ASSLSLAGVHEQY
>.|TRBJ1-5|TRBV7-7
ASSQDQPQH
>.|TRBJ2-1|TRBV5-4
ASSRPGQGRNEQF
>many|TRBJ1-6|TRBV28
ASSGPDRGNSPLH
>.|TRBJ2-5|TRBV3-1/TRBV3-2
ASSQADRGEATQY
>.|TRBJ1-5|TRBV7-2
ASSFGGSGQPQH
>.|TRBJ1-2|TRBV5-1
ASSLERLAYGYT
>.|TRBJ1-5|TRBV19
ASRAGGNRDQPQH
>.|TRBJ2-5|TRBV5-4
ASSFGRRAQETQY
>.|TRBJ2-5|TRBV5-1
ASSLGGWTGPRGETQY
>.|TRBJ2-2|TRBV30
AWSVLAAAGELF